What follows are 25 T cell receptor beta chains derived from one specimen sequenced in a study of control samples from healthy donors and cancer patients. Method: immunoSEQ multiplex PCR; TCRdb's copy keeps in-frame clones and lacks some. This table has about 220,000 clones, around 94% appearing once. What was sequenced was blood. The receptors come from a man in his fifties in good health.

The chain combines TRBV10-3 with TRBJ2-7, with D maybe TRBD2 (5 bases). V dropped 5 bases and J dropped 2 bases, with 13 bases sitting between them. The CDR3 is made up of 14 amino acids. Per the germline V gene, CDR1 is ENHRY and CDR2 is SYGVKD. In DNA, the CDR3 is TGTGCCATCAGTCCACGGGTCGGGACCTACGAGCAGTACTTC. Protein: CAISPRVGTYEQYF.

In the case of this clone: The same CDR3 also results from other DNA sequences found in this sample. The chain carries TRBV19 and TRBJ2-5; 7 bases are shared with TRBD1. V lost 4 bases to trimming and J lost 2 bases; unmatched junction nucleotides: 1. The length of the CDR3 is 13 residues. Germline V gives CDR1 LNHDA, CDR2 SQIVND (reference sequence). CDR3 protein: CASSTRGQETQYF. CDR3 sequence (DNA): TGTGCCAGTAGTACCAGGGGGCAAGAGACCCAGTACTTC.

The chain uses TRBV13 and TRBJ1-2, with D possibly matching TRBD1 (5 bases). Germline assignment: CDR1 PRHDT and CDR2 FYEKMQ (reference sequence). This CDR3 contains 14 residues. V lost 0 bases, J lost 4 bases, and 9 bases lay in between. The CDR3 loop is CASSLGTGGYGYTF. Written as DNA, the CDR3 is TGTGCCAGCAGCTTAGGGACGGGGGGCTATGGCTACACCTTC. The whole variable domain, filled in from reference TRBV13 and TRBJ1-2, reads AAGVIQSPRHLIKEKRETATLKCYPIPRHDTVYWYQQGPGQDPQFLISFYEKMQSDKGSIPDRFSAQQFSDYHSELNMSSLELGDSALYFCASSLGTGGYGYTFGSGTRLTVV.

This sequence joins TRBV7-9 and TRBJ1-5; D is ambiguous. Trimming pared 1 base from V and 1 base from J, leaving 8 bases between. Germline CDR1 and CDR2: SEHNR and FQNEAQ (reference sequence). The CDR3 extends over 15 amino acids. In DNA form, the CDR3 reads TGTGCCAGCAGCTTAGGGGCAGGAAGCAATCAGCCCCAGCATTTT. Protein sequence: CASSLGAGSNQPQHF.

The V gene is TRBV7-9, the J gene TRBJ2-1; 9 nucleotides line up with TRBD2. Trimming cost V 4 bases and J 4 bases; bases outside gene matches: 11. The V gene's germline CDR1 is SEHNR and CDR2 FQNEAQ (reference sequence). This CDR3 has 17 residues. Here the CDR3 DNA reads TGTGCCAGCAGCTCCTGGAGGCTAGCGGGGATTTACAATGAGCAGTTCTTC. This sequence encodes CASSSWRLAGIYNEQFF.

This chain links TRBV2 with TRBJ2-7; unclear D gene. The CDR3 is 14 amino acids. Germline CDR1 SNHLY, CDR2 FYNNEI. Trimming shortened V by 3 bases and J by 3 bases, and 12 bases separated the two germline ends. The DNA of the CDR3 is TGTGCCAGCAGTGATGCCGGAGTAATCTACGAGCAGTACGTC. Amino acid sequence: CASSDAGVIYEQYV.

The V and J genes are TRBV19 and TRBJ2-3, with TRBD1 matching over 11 bases. With V trimmed by 8 bases and J by 5 bases, 6 bases remained unmatched. The germline V gene encodes CDR1 LNHDA and CDR2 SQIVND (reference sequence). The CDR3 has 14 residues. In DNA, the CDR3 is TGTGCCAGTGGACAGGGGGCTGGGGGAGATACGCAGTATTTT. Translating gives CASGQGAGGDTQYF.

The rearrangement links TRBV7-2 to TRBJ1-5; D ambiguous. CDR1 is SGHTA and CDR2 is FQGNSA in the germline V gene. The CDR3 is 15 residues long. V lost 3 bases and J lost 0, with 9 bases in between. In DNA, the CDR3 is TGTGCCAGCAGCTTTTGGGGTGGTAGCAATCAGCCCCAGCATTTT. It encodes CASSFWGGSNQPQHF.

The genes are TRBV5-1 and TRBJ2-3; D is tentatively TRBD1 or TRBD2 (6 bases each). V was shortened by 3 bases and J by 2 bases, with 10 bases between the two germline ends. The germline CDR1 and CDR2 sequences are SGHRS and YFSETQ. This CDR3 contains 14 residues. CDR3 DNA sequence: TGCGCCAGCAGCTCGGGGGCTCTCACAGATACGCAGTATTTT. It codes for CASSSGALTDTQYF. Full variable domain (outside the CDR3, taken from reference TRBV5-1 and TRBJ2-3): KAGVTQTPRYLIKTRGQQVTLSCSPISGHRSVSWYQQTPGQGLQFLFEYFSETQRNKGNFPGRFSGRQFSNSRSEMNVSTLELGDSALYLCASSSGALTDTQYFGPGTRLTVL.

About this clone: The sample carries other DNA sequences with the same CDR3. The V call is TRBV6-5, the J call TRBJ1-1, with 10 bases aligning to TRBD1. Per germline, CDR1 MNHEY and CDR2 SVGAGI. The CDR3 covers 14 residues. The V gene end was trimmed by 5 bases and the J gene end by 3 bases; junction bases not matched to a gene: 3. CDR3 coding DNA: TGTGCCAGCAGTCGTGGACAGGGGGACACTGAAGCTTTCTTT. It yields the protein CASSRGQGDTEAFF.

The chain uses TRBV6-5 and TRBJ1-1, with TRBD1 as a possible D gene (5 bases). This CDR3 has 13 residues. The V and J ends lost 6 bases and 5 bases respectively, with 13 bases between them. Germline V gene lookup returns CDR1 MNHEY and CDR2 SVGAGI. CDR3 sequence: CASSLRAGTEAFF. CDR3 bases: TGTGCCAGCAGCCTACGGGCAGGGACTGAAGCTTTCTTT.

This chain uses TRBV11-1 with TRBJ2-7, with TRBD2 identical over 7 bases. Germline loops: CDR1 SGHAT, CDR2 FQDESV (reference sequence). This CDR3 is built from 14 residues. Trimming took 1 base from V and 0 from J; bases not matched to a gene: 0. The CDR3 DNA is TGTGCCAGCAGCTTAGGCGGGAGCTCCTACGAGCAGTACGTC. It yields the protein CASSLGGSSYEQYV.

This chain connects TRBV5-1 to TRBJ2-7; the D call may be TRBD1 or TRBD2 (6 bases each). V was pared by 4 bases and J by 2 bases, with 16 bases between. The germline gives CDR1 SGHRS, CDR2 YFSETQ. The CDR3 is 15 residues long. The chain's CDR3 is CASSPGVGGTYEQYF. CDR3 coding DNA: TGCGCCAGCAGCCCCGGGGTGGGGGGCACCTACGAGCAGTACTTC.

The gene calls are TRBV9 and TRBJ1-3; TRBD1 agrees at 7 bases. This CDR3 spans 15 amino acids. Unmatched junction bases numbered 8, after V lost 0 bases and J lost 8 bases. Germline V gives CDR1 SGDLS, CDR2 YYNGEE. CDR3 nucleotide sequence: TGTGCCAGCAGCGTAGTAGGGAACAGGGGTGACACCATATATTTT. Protein product: CASSVVGNRGDTIYF.

This rearrangement joins TRBV5-1 to TRBJ1-2, with 7 positions matching TRBD1. This CDR3 comprises 14 residues. V lost 3 bases to trimming and J lost 4 bases; unmatched junction nucleotides: 6. Germline CDR1 SGHRS, CDR2 YFSETQ. The CDR3 bases are TGCGCCAGCAGCTCCTCACAGGGGATCTATGGCTACACCTTC. Translated, it gives CASSSSQGIYGYTF. Full variable domain (rest looked up from reference TRBV5-1 and TRBJ1-2): KAGVTQTPRYLIKTRGQQVTLSCSPISGHRSVSWYQQTPGQGLQFLFEYFSETQRNKGNFPGRFSGRQFSNSRSEMNVSTLELGDSALYLCASSSSQGIYGYTFGSGTRLTVV.

CDR3 amino acids: CSVRFATNEKLFF. The CDR3 DNA sequence: TGCAGCGTAAGATTTGCAACTAATGAAAAACTGTTTTTT. The genes are TRBV29-1 and TRBJ1-4; D unresolved. Germline V gene lookup returns CDR1 SQVTM and CDR2 ANQGSEA. CDR3 length: 13 amino acids. The V and J ends lost 6 bases and 0 bases respectively, with 8 bases between them.

This chain joins TRBV30 and TRBJ2-7, with D perhaps assigned TRBD1 or TRBD2 (5 bases each). The CDR3 extends over 11 amino acids. Trimming cost V 0 bases and J 13 bases, with 13 bases left between them. The germline V gene has CDR1 GTSNPN and CDR2 SVGIG (reference sequence). CDR3 residues: CAWSVGDRSYF. CDR3 in DNA: TGTGCCTGGAGTGTAGGGGACCGGTCCTACTTC.

The gene calls are TRBV4-2 and TRBJ1-1; 8 bases agree with TRBD1. CDR3 size: 15 residues. Germline V gives CDR1 LGHNA, CDR2 YNFKEQ. The J segment lost 5 bases and the V segment lost 1 base, leaving 6 bases of the junction unmatched. The CDR3 spells CASSQGPGGRTEAFF. The CDR3 region has the DNA TGTGCCAGCAGCCAAGGCCCAGGGGGCAGGACTGAAGCTTTCTTT.

Points on this clone: A read error may produce the germline difference seen at one junction end. The V and J genes are TRBV2 and TRBJ1-2; no clear D. The CDR3 covers 11 residues. Germline CDR1 SNHLY, CDR2 FYNNEI. CDR3 amino acids: CASREPTVGGF. Written as DNA, the CDR3 is TGTGCCAGCAGAGAACCAACAGTCGGCGGCTTC.

This rearrangement joins TRBV11-2 to TRBJ1-6, with unresolved D. This CDR3 contains 15 residues. Trimming took 5 bases from V and 9 from J, leaving 17 bases between them. Per the germline V gene, CDR1 is SGHAT and CDR2 is FQNNGV. The CDR3 loop is CASSPTTPFTSPLHF. In DNA form, the CDR3 reads TGTGCCAGCAGCCCCACGACACCTTTTACTTCACCCCTCCACTTT.

The rearrangement links TRBV6-5 to TRBJ1-3; 7 bases agree with TRBD1. The CDR3 length is 16 residues. Germline CDR1 and CDR2: MNHEY and SVGAGI. V lost 0 bases, J lost 0 bases, and 2 bases stayed unmatched. CDR3 nucleotide sequence: TGTGCCAGCAGTTACTCGAGGGGGCCCTCTGGAAACACCATATATTTT. Its protein is CASSYSRGPSGNTIYF.

A remark on this clone: At the DNA level, this CDR3 is encoded by other sequences in the same sample as well. This chain connects TRBV5-1 to TRBJ1-1; D is unresolved. The CDR3 spans 13 residues. The V end was cut by 0 bases, the J end by 4 bases, with 7 bases between. Per germline, CDR1 SGHRS and CDR2 YFSETQ. CDR3 DNA: TGCGCCAGCAGCTTGGCTGGGTTCACTGAAGCTTTCTTT. It specifies CASSLAGFTEAFF.

V usage is TRBV20-1 and J usage is TRBJ1-1, with no clear D. Germline V gene lookup returns CDR1 DFQATT and CDR2 SNEGSKA (reference sequence). Trimming removed 3 bases from V and 0 bases from J, with 11 bases in between. This CDR3 has 14 residues. The CDR3, as DNA: TGCAGTGCTAGTATAGCAGGCATGAACACTGAAGCTTTCTTT. Protein sequence: CSASIAGMNTEAFF.

This clone occurred once. DNA of the CDR3: TGTGCCAGCAGTAATTTCGGGGAAACCTACGAGCAGTACGTC. It translates to CASSNFGETYEQYV. The chain combines TRBV2 with TRBJ2-7, with D possibly being TRBD2 (5 bases). The germline V and J ends were trimmed by 5 bases and 2 bases, with 13 bases remaining between them. Germline assignment: CDR1 SNHLY and CDR2 FYNNEI. This CDR3 has 14 residues.

This rearrangement joins TRBV5-1 to TRBJ2-1; D might be TRBD1 (5 bases). CDR3 size: 12 residues. The germline CDR1 and CDR2 sequences are SGHRS and YFSETQ. The V end lost 0 bases, the J end lost 11 bases, and 9 bases lay between the germline ends. CDR3 nucleotide sequence: TGCGCCAGCAGCTTGGAGGGGCCTCAGCAGTTCTTC. Protein sequence: CASSLEGPQQFF. Based on the CDR3 plus reference TRBV5-1 and TRBJ2-1, the full variable domain is KAGVTQTPRYLIKTRGQQVTLSCSPISGHRSVSWYQQTPGQGLQFLFEYFSETQRNKGNFPGRFSGRQFSNSRSEMNVSTLELGDSALYLCASSLEGPQQFFGPGTRLTVL.